Each of the 10 T cell receptor beta chains below was sequenced from the same sample in a study of PD-1 blockade in classical Hodgkin lymphoma. The repertoire was sequenced with immunoSEQ multiplex PCR; TCRdb's copy has only in-frame clones and lacks some. The repertoire has some 90,000 clones, more than 70% of them found once; the top ten carry over 8%. Noted time point: cycle 4 day 1 (C4D1), after less than seven weeks of nivolumab. Relapse was seen in all patients after autologous stem cell transplantation, and brentuximab vedotin exposure was variable. The sequencing used peripheral blood mononuclear cells (PBMCs), collected before the fourth cycle of nivolumab. The source is a human donor with classical Hodgkin lymphoma.

The rearrangement joins TRBV5-8 to TRBJ2-5, with TRBD1 matching over 7 bases. This CDR3 region has 15 residues. Looked up from germline, CDR1 is SGHTS and CDR2 is YDEGEE. V lost 3 bases to trimming and J lost 4 bases; unmatched junction nucleotides: 9. For the CDR3, the DNA is TGTGCCAGCAGCTACCGGGACAGTGCGGTAGAGACCCAGTACTTC. It codes for CASSYRDSAVETQYF.

CDR3 DNA sequence: TGTGCCAGCAGTTACTCAGGCGGGGCTTACAATGAGCAGTTCTTC. Amino acid sequence: CASSYSGGAYNEQFF. V usage is TRBV6-5 and J usage is TRBJ2-1, with D perhaps TRBD2 (6 bases). The CDR3 consists of 15 residues. Trimming stripped 0 bases from V and 4 bases from J, with 10 bases between. Germline V gene sequence: CDR1 MNHEY, CDR2 SVGAGI.

The J gene is TRBJ2-7, the V gene TRBV5-1, with D possibly being TRBD2 (6 bases). V lost 0 bases and J lost 0, with 10 bases in between. This CDR3 is 15 amino acids long. Germline-derived CDR1 and CDR2 are SGHRS and YFSETQ. CDR3 residues: CASSLGLAYSYEQYF. CDR3 nucleotide sequence: TGCGCCAGCAGCTTGGGGCTAGCGTACTCCTACGAGCAGTACTTC.

The chain links TRBV6-4 to TRBJ2-1; 9 bases map to TRBD2. V trimming: 7 bases; J trimming: 4 bases; junction bases outside the gene matches: 8. CDR1 is MRHNA, CDR2 SNTAGT, per germline. The CDR3 loop spans 15 amino acids. The CDR3 DNA follows: TGTGCCAGCACCAAGGAAGCGGGAGGATACAATGAGCAGTTCTTC. This codes for CASTKEAGGYNEQFF.

This clone was seen just once. This chain links TRBV28 with TRBJ2-7, with D perhaps being TRBD1 or TRBD2 (5 bases each). The CDR3 contains 11 residues. In germline, CDR1 is MDHEN, CDR2 SYDVKM. V gave up 7 bases and J gave up 6 bases, with 10 bases separating them. Here the CDR3 DNA reads TGTGCCAGCAAGCAGGGACCCGAGCAGTACTTC. The encoded protein is CASKQGPEQYF.

The chain joins TRBV2 to TRBJ2-3, with 10 bases aligning to TRBD2. Germline assignment: CDR1 SNHLY and CDR2 FYNNEI. The CDR3 consists of 14 residues. V was pared by 6 bases and J by 6 bases, with 6 bases of the junction left unmatched. The DNA of the CDR3 is TGTGCCAGCAGACAGCGGGGGGGTTACGATACGCAGTATTTT. This encodes CASRQRGGYDTQYF.

This chain joins TRBV19 and TRBJ1-1; D remains ambiguous. The CDR3 is 13 residues long. From germline, CDR1 is LNHDA and CDR2 SQIVND (reference sequence). V gave up 2 bases and J gave up 1 base, with 5 bases separating them. The CDR3 here is CASSISENTEAFF. The DNA for the CDR3 is TGTGCCAGTAGTATATCAGAGAACACTGAAGCTTTCTTT. The variable domain in full, completed from reference TRBV19 and TRBJ1-1, reads DGGITQSPKYLFRKEGQNVTLSCEQNLNHDAMYWYRQDPGQGLRLIYYSQIVNDFQKGDIAEGYSVSREKKESFPLTVTSAQKNPTAFYLCASSISENTEAFFGQGTRLTVV.

The chain recombines TRBV6-9 with TRBJ2-7; D may be TRBD1 or TRBD2 (6 bases each). This CDR3 has 15 residues. V lost 3 bases to trimming and J lost 6 bases, with 18 bases between them. Germline assignment: CDR1 MNHGY and CDR2 SVAAGI. Here the CDR3 DNA reads TGTGCCAGCAGTTACTCCCAGGGGAGGACTGGCGAGCAGTACTTC. This translates into CASSYSQGRTGEQYF.

The J gene is TRBJ2-3, the V gene TRBV11-1; the D gene is possibly TRBD2 (6 bases). CDR3 size: 18 residues. Germline CDR1 SGHAT, CDR2 FQDESV (reference sequence). The V and J ends lost 4 bases and 0 bases respectively, with 20 bases between them. Here the CDR3 DNA reads TGTGCCAGCAGCTCTCCAGCGGGCCGGGCCGCTAGCACAGATACGCAGTATTTT. Translated, it gives CASSSPAGRAASTDTQYF.

The chain employs TRBV19 and TRBJ1-2; possible D gene TRBD1, 5 bases. CDR3 size: 13 residues. V was pared by 5 bases and J by 3 bases, with 10 bases between. Per germline, CDR1 LNHDA and CDR2 SQIVND (reference sequence). CDR3 DNA sequence: TGTGCCAGTAGTGTCGGGACTGACTATGGCTACACCTTC. It codes for CASSVGTDYGYTF.